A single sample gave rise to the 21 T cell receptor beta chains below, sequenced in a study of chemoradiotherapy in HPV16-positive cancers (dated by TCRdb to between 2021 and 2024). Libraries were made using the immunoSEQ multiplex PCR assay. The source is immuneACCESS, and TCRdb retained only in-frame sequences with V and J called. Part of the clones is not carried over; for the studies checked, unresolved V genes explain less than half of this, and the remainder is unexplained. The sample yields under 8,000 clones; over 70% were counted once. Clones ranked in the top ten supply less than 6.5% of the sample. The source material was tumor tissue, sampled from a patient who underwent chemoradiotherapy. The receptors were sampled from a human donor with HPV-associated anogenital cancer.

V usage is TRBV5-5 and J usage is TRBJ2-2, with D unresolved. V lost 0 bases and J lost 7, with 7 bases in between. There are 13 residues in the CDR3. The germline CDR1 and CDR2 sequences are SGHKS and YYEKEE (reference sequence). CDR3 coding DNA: TGTGCCAGCAGCTTGGATTGGCTCGGGGAGCTGTTTTTT. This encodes CASSLDWLGELFF.

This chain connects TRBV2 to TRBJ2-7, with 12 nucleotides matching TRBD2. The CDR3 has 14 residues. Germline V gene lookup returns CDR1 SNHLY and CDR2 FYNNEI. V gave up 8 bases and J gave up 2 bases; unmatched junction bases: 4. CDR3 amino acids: CASLRTSGTYEQYF. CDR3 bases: TGTGCCAGCTTAAGGACTAGCGGGACCTACGAGCAGTACTTC.

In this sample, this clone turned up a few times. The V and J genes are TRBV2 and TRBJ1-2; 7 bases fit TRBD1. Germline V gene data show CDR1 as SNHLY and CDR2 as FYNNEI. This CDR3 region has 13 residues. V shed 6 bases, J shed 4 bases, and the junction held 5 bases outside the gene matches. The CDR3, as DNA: TGTGCCAGCAGGAACAGGGGATTCTATGGCTACACCTTC. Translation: CASRNRGFYGYTF.

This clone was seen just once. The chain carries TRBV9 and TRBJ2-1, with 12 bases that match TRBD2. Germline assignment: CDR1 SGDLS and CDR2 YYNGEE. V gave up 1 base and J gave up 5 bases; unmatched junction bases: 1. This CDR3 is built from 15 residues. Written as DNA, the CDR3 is TGTGCCAGCAGCGTAACTAGCGGGGGGAACAATGAGCAGTTCTTC. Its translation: CASSVTSGGNNEQFF.

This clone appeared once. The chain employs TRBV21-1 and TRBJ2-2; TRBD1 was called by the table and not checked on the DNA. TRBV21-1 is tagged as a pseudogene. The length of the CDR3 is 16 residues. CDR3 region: CASSRTRDRATGELFF. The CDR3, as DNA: TGTGCCAGCAGTCGTACCCGGGACAGGGCCACCGGGGAGCTGTTTTTT.

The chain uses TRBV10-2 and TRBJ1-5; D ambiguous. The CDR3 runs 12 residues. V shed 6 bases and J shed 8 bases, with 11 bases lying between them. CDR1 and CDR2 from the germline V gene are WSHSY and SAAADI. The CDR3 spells CASRGLDEPQHF. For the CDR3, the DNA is TGCGCCAGCAGGGGCCTGGACGAGCCCCAGCATTTT.

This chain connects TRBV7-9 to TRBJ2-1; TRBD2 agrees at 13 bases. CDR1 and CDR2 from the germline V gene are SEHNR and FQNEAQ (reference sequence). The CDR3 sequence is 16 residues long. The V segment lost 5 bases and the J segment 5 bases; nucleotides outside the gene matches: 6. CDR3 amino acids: CASSRTSGSIDNEQFF. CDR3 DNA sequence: TGTGCCAGCAGCCGGACTAGCGGGAGTATCGACAATGAGCAGTTCTTC.

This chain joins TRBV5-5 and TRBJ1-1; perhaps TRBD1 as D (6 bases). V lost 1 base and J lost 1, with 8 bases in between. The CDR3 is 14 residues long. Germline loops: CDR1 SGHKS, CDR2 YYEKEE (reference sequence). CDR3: CASSLTGRNTEAFF. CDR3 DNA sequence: TGTGCCAGCAGCTTGACAGGGAGGAACACTGAAGCTTTCTTT.

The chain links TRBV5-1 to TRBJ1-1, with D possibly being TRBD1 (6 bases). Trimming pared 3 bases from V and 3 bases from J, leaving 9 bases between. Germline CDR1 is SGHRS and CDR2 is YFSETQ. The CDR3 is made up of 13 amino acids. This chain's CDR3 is CASSSSGDTEAFF. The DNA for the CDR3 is TGCGCCAGCAGCTCCTCAGGGGACACTGAAGCTTTCTTT. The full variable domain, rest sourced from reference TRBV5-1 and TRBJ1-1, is KAGVTQTPRYLIKTRGQQVTLSCSPISGHRSVSWYQQTPGQGLQFLFEYFSETQRNKGNFPGRFSGRQFSNSRSEMNVSTLELGDSALYLCASSSSGDTEAFFGQGTRLTVV.

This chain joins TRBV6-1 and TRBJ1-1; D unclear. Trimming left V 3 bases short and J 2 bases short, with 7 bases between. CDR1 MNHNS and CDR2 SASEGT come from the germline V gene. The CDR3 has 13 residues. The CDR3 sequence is CASSDNENTEAFF. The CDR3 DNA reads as TGTGCCAGCAGTGACAACGAAAACACTGAAGCTTTCTTT.

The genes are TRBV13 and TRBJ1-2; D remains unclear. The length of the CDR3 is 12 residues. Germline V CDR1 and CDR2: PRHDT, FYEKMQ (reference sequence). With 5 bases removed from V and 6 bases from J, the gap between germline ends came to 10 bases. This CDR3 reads CASSLEPDGYTF. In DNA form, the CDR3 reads TGTGCCAGCAGCCTAGAACCCGATGGCTACACCTTC.

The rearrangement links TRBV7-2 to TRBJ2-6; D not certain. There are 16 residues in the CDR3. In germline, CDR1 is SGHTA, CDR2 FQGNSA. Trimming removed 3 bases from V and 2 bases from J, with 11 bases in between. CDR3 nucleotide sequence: TGTGCCAGCAGCTTTAGTGGGATGGCTGGGGCCAACGTCCTGACTTTC. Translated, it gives CASSFSGMAGANVLTF.

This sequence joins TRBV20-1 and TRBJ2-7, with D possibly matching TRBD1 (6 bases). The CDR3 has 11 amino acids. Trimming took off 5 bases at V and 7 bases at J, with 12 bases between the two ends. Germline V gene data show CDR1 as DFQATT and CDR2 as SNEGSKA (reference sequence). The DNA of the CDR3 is TGCAGTGCTGTTACAGGGTTTGAGCAGTACTTC. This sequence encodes CSAVTGFEQYF.

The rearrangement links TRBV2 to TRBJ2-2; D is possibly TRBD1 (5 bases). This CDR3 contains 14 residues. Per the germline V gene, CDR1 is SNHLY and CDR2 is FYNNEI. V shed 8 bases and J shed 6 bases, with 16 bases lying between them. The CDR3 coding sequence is TGTGCCAGCGCAGGACAAGAGGTCTCCGGGGAGCTGTTTTTT. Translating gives CASAGQEVSGELFF.

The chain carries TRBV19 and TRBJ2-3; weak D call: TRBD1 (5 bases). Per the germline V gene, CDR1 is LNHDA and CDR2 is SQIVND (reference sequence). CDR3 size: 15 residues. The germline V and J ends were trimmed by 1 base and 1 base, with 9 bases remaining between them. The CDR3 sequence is CASSIGQSGTDTQYF. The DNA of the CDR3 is TGTGCCAGTAGTATAGGACAGTCGGGCACAGATACGCAGTATTTT.

CDR3 residues: CASSQEQGFYGYTF. The CDR3 nucleotides are TGTGCCAGCAGCCAAGAACAGGGGTTCTATGGCTACACCTTC. The J gene is TRBJ1-2, the V gene TRBV4-2; 7 bases agree with TRBD1. Germline loops: CDR1 LGHNA, CDR2 YNFKEQ. The CDR3 has 14 amino acids. J was trimmed by 4 bases and V by 0 bases; bases with no gene match: 2.

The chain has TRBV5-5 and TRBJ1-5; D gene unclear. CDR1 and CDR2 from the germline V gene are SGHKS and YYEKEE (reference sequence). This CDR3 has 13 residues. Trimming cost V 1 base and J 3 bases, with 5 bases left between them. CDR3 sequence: CASSLTVNQPQHF. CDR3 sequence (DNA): TGTGCCAGCAGCTTGACAGTCAATCAGCCCCAGCATTTT.

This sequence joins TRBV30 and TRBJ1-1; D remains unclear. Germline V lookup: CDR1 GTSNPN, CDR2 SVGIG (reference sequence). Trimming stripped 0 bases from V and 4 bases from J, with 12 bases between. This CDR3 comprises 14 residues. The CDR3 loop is CAWSVSVGSTEAFF. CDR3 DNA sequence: TGTGCCTGGAGTGTAAGTGTTGGTTCCACTGAAGCTTTCTTT.

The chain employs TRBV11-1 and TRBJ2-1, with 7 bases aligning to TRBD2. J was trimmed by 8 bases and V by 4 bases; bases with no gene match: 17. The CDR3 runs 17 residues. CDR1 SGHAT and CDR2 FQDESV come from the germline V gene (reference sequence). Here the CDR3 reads CASSYRRTGTGGYEQFF. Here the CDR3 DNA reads TGTGCCAGCAGCTATCGAAGGACCGGGACGGGGGGTTATGAGCAGTTCTTC.

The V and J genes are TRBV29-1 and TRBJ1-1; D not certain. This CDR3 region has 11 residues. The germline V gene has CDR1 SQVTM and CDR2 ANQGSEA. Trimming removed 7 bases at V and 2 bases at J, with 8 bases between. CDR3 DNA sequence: TGCAGCGGTTCAGATAACACTGAAGCTTTCTTT. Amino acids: CSGSDNTEAFF.

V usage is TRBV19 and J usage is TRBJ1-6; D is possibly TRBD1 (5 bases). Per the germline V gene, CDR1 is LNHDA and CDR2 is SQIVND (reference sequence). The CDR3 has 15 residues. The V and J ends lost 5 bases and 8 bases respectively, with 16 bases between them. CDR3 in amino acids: CASSQNRFNHSPLHF. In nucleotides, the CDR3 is TGTGCCAGTAGTCAAAACAGGTTTAACCATTCACCCCTCCACTTT.